This T cell receptor beta chain comes out of a study of OX40 agonist ivuxolimab in advanced cancers. About the study: Clinicians treated patients with ivuxolimab, an agonistic anti-OX40 (CD134) antibody.

This CDR3 has 14 residues. Trimming removed 2 bases from V and 7 bases from J, with 11 bases in between. Germline V gives CDR1 PRHDT, CDR2 FYEKMQ (reference sequence). Only in-frame clones appear in the TCRdb table, and some are missing; sequencing was by immunoSEQ multiplex PCR. The sample contains approximately 80,000 clones, 90% of which appear only once. This TCR was recovered from an adult with an advanced solid tumor such as melanoma, head and neck, liver or kidney cancer. This specimen consisted of CD4+ or CD8+ T cells sorted from blood, obtained in a trial of the OX40 agonist ivuxolimab. V gene TRBV13 combines with J gene TRBJ1-4; no reliable D call. For the CDR3, the DNA is TGTGCCAGCAGCTTAAGGGTAGCTGGTGAAAAACTGTTTTTT. As protein: CASSLRVAGEKLFF.